The T cell receptor (beta chain) described here comes from a study of blood T cell repertoires in COVID-19. Participants spanned ages about 18 to 90 years and resided in roughly 22 US areas. Clones were read by immunoSEQ multiplex PCR, and TCRdb kept only the in-frame ones, dropping some. The sample records 100,000 to 150,000 clones, around 84% being singletons. V lost 3 bases to trimming and J lost 7 bases; unmatched junction nucleotides: 4. The CDR3 totals 13 residues. Germline V gene data show CDR1 as LGHDT and CDR2 as YNNKEL (reference sequence). Sequencing was done on a sample of PBMCs or T cells enriched from blood (not recorded which). This clonotype was obtained from a man aged 40-49 years with acute COVID-19. The chain joins TRBV3-1 (or the pseudogene TRBV3-2) to TRBJ1-2; 8 bases line up with TRBD1. CDR3 amino acids: CASSQDRAAGYTF. In nucleotides, the CDR3 is TGTGCCAGCAGCCAGGACAGGGCGGCTGGCTACACCTTC.